This TCR beta chain emerged from a study of blood T cell repertoires in COVID-19. The repertoire was sequenced with immunoSEQ multiplex PCR; TCRdb's copy has only in-frame clones and lacks some. The data show about 230,000 clones, 70% to 90% seen once. Seattle's cohort entered during active infection and was followed longitudinally. CDR1 and CDR2 (germline): SGHAT, FQNNGV. Trimming took 8 bases from V and 3 from J; bases not matched to a gene: 8. This CDR3 contains 15 residues. The origin of this receptor is a man aged 50-60 years with COVID-19, enrolled during active disease. The sequencing input was peripheral blood. V usage is TRBV11-2 and J usage is TRBJ2-1; 9 nucleotides align to TRBD1. This CDR3 reads CASVMGTGFYNEQFF. For the CDR3, the DNA is TGTGCCAGCGTAATGGGGACAGGGTTCTACAATGAGCAGTTCTTC. The full variable domain, completed using reference TRBV11-2 and TRBJ2-1, is EAGVAQSPRYKIIEKRQSVAFWCNPISGHATLYWYQQILGQGPKLLIQFQNNGVVDDSQLPKDRFSAERLKGVDSTLKIQPAKLEDSAVYLCASVMGTGFYNEQFFGPGTRLTVL.